The 21 T cell receptor beta chains presented below share a single source sample, sequenced in a study of patients and donors after allogeneic stem cell transplantation. MiXCR, run by TCRdb on the RT-PCR reads, gives a single entry per CDR3 protein. The sample contains roughly 150,000 distinct CDR3 sequences, 20% to 25% of which appear only once. The material sequenced was blood, either unsorted or a sorted T cell fraction (not recorded which). All receptors derive from a human donor who was either an allogeneic HSCT recipient or a stem cell or donor lymphocyte infusion donor (not recorded which). It is not recorded whose cells these are; they may come from a transplant donor.

This clonotype was counted only a few times. The chain combines TRBV5-1 with TRBJ2-3, with 8 bases fitting TRBD1. The CDR3 loop spans 14 amino acids. The junction had 5 bases not matched to a gene; V was cut back by 6 bases and J by 2 bases. Looked up from germline, CDR1 is SGHRS and CDR2 is YFSETQ. The CDR3 loop is CASNQGANTDTQYF. As DNA, the CDR3 is TGCGCCAGCAACCAGGGGGCGAACACAGATACGCAGTATTTT.

Points on this clonotype: A much larger clone differs by one base, so this may be a read error. V and J are TRBV7-2 and TRBJ1-4; 9 bases agree with TRBD1. V lost 5 bases and J lost 5; bases outside the gene matches: 3. CDR3 length: 14 residues. Germline assignment: CDR1 SGHTA and CDR2 FQGNSA. CDR3 sequence reads: CASSPGTGNEKLFF. The DNA for the CDR3 is TGTGCCAGCAGCCCCGGGACAGGGAATGAAAAACTGTTTTTT.

Ten or more counts support this clonotype. The chain has TRBV2 and TRBJ1-4; 7 bases fit TRBD1. The V gene end was trimmed by 7 bases and the J gene end by 5 bases; junction bases not matched to a gene: 4. This CDR3 has 13 amino acids. CDR1 is SNHLY, CDR2 FYNNEI, per germline. CDR3 coding DNA: TGTGCCAGCACATCACAGGGGAATGAAAAACTGTTTTTT. Amino acids: CASTSQGNEKLFF.

This chain links TRBV12-3 or TRBV12-4 with TRBJ1-4; no reliable D call. The CDR3 is 11 amino acids. V dropped 8 bases and J dropped 7 bases, with 8 bases sitting between them. The CDR3 loop reads CASPTVEKLFF. The CDR3 DNA follows: TGTGCCAGCCCCACCGTTGAAAAACTGTTTTTT.

The gene calls are TRBV29-1 and TRBJ1-2; D may be TRBD1 (6 bases). CDR1 and CDR2 (germline): SQVTM, ANQGSEA. The CDR3 is 14 residues long. With 3 bases removed from V and 4 bases from J, the gap between germline ends came to 15 bases. The CDR3 DNA reads TGCAGCGTTGATTATGGGGGGCCAGGCTATGGCTACACCTTC. Translated, it gives CSVDYGGPGYGYTF.

In its sample, this clonotype was seen a few times. The V gene is TRBV4-2, the J gene TRBJ2-1; D is unresolved. Germline CDR1 LGHNA, CDR2 YNFKEQ. The CDR3 is 14 residues long. V was clipped by 0 bases and J by 7 bases, with 10 bases between them. The CDR3 nucleotides are TGTGCCAGCAGCCAAGACCGCTCTACGAATGAGCAGTTCTTC. Protein: CASSQDRSTNEQFF.

The J gene is TRBJ2-5, the V gene TRBV6-5; D might be TRBD2 (6 bases). The germline V gene has CDR1 MNHEY and CDR2 SVGAGI. V gave up 6 bases and J gave up 7 bases, with 12 bases separating them. The length of the CDR3 is 12 residues. Written as DNA, the CDR3 is TGTGCCAGCAGCCCTCGCGGGGTGACCCAGTACTTC. This encodes CASSPRGVTQYF.

This clonotype has just a few counts. This chain uses TRBV4-3 with TRBJ2-1, with 8 nucleotides matching TRBD1. The germline V gene encodes CDR1 LGHNA and CDR2 YSLEER. This CDR3 region has 15 residues. Trimming took 4 bases from V and 5 from J; bases not matched to a gene: 7. The CDR3 is CASSPGQGVHNEQFF. The CDR3 DNA is TGCGCCAGCAGCCCCGGACAGGGTGTTCACAATGAGCAGTTCTTC.

The chain uses TRBV3-1 and TRBJ2-1, with D unresolved. V lost 5 bases and J 6 bases, leaving 20 bases between the germline ends. CDR1 and CDR2 (germline): LGHDT, YNNKEL (reference sequence). This CDR3 contains 16 residues. The CDR3 reads CASSASYDLPPNEQFF. The DNA for the CDR3 is TGTGCCAGCAGCGCGTCATACGACCTTCCCCCCAATGAGCAGTTCTTC.

The V and J genes are TRBV5-5 and TRBJ2-1, with D possibly being TRBD2 (7 bases). This CDR3 is built from 12 residues. Germline V gene data show CDR1 as SGHKS and CDR2 as YYEKEE (reference sequence). Between the trimmed V and J ends, which lost 7 bases and 9 bases, there was a span of 14 bases. The CDR3 region has the DNA TGTGCCAGCTCCTGGGGGGGCGGTGAGCAGTTCTTC. It yields the protein CASSWGGGEQFF.

There are a few counts of this clonotype. The chain combines TRBV4-1 with TRBJ1-1; D possibly corresponds to TRBD1 (5 bases). V lost 1 base and J lost 1, with 13 bases in between. This CDR3 spans 16 amino acids. CDR1 is MGHRA and CDR2 is YSYEKL in the germline V gene. The chain's CDR3 is CASSQADGHPNTEAFF. The CDR3 DNA follows: TGCGCCAGCAGCCAAGCGGACGGACACCCGAACACTGAAGCTTTCTTT.

This clonotype was seen a few times. The chain is built from TRBV5-1 and TRBJ1-1; D is possibly TRBD1 (5 bases). V was pared by 1 base and J by 7 bases, with 17 bases between. The CDR3 contains 15 residues. Germline CDR1 and CDR2: SGHRS and YFSETQ. In DNA, the CDR3 is TGCGCCAGCAGCTTGTACGGAGTGGGGCGGAATGAAGCTTTCTTT. Translated: CASSLYGVGRNEAFF.

This chain joins TRBV11-2 and TRBJ1-6; D unresolved. V was pared by 5 bases and J by 13 bases, with 12 bases between. CDR1 and CDR2 (germline): SGHAT, FQNNGV. This CDR3 comprises 12 residues. In DNA form, the CDR3 reads TGTGCCAGCAGCCAAAGTTCAGGCCCCCTCCACTTT. The encoded protein is CASSQSSGPLHF.

The rearrangement uses TRBV9 and TRBJ2-5; D is undetermined. Germline V gives CDR1 SGDLS, CDR2 YYNGEE. The CDR3 spans 15 residues. V was clipped by 0 bases and J by 1 base, with 10 bases between them. In DNA, the CDR3 is TGTGCCAGCAGCGTAGAGGCTAGGGTCCAAGAGACCCAGTACTTC. Translation: CASSVEARVQETQYF. The full variable domain, completed using reference TRBV9 and TRBJ2-5, is DSGVTQTPKHLITATGQRVTLRCSPRSGDLSVYWYQQSLDQGLQFLIQYYNGEERAKGNILERFSAQQFPDLHSELNLSSLELGDSALYFCASSVEARVQETQYFGPGTRLLVL.

V usage is TRBV15 and J usage is TRBJ1-4; maybe TRBD1 (6 bases). The CDR3 runs to 13 residues. Germline-derived CDR1 and CDR2 are LNHNV and YYDKDF (reference sequence). Trimming left V 5 bases short and J 8 bases short, with 12 bases between. CDR3 nucleotides: TGTGCCACCAGCCCGGGGGCGTGGGAAAAACTGTTTTTT. This sequence encodes CATSPGAWEKLFF.

This clonotype was observed a few times. The chain couples TRBV12-3 or TRBV12-4 to TRBJ2-7; D call uncertain. V was shortened by 4 bases and J by 9 bases, with 10 bases between the two germline ends. This CDR3 spans 11 amino acids. The CDR3 region has the DNA TGTGCCAGCAGTTCGGGCCTAGGGCAGTACTTC. As protein: CASSSGLGQYF.

The J gene is TRBJ1-1, the V gene TRBV24-1; TRBD1 aligns across 10 bases. The V and J ends lost 4 bases and 5 bases, in that order; junction bases with no gene match: 6. This CDR3 region has 15 residues. Germline V CDR1 and CDR2: KGHDR, SFDVKD. The CDR3 is CATSEGTGVRTEAFF. The CDR3 DNA follows: TGTGCCACCAGTGAGGGGACAGGGGTACGAACTGAAGCTTTCTTT.

This clonotype turned up a few times. The genes are TRBV24-1 and TRBJ1-1; 9 nucleotides line up with TRBD1. CDR3 size: 15 residues. Germline V gene sequence: CDR1 KGHDR, CDR2 SFDVKD. The V gene end was trimmed by 3 bases and the J gene end by 4 bases; junction bases not matched to a gene: 5. CDR3 DNA: TGTGCCACCAGTGATAACAGGGGGCCGGGCACTGAAGCTTTCTTT. Amino acids: CATSDNRGPGTEAFF.

The chain uses TRBV12-3 or TRBV12-4 and TRBJ2-5; the D gene is possibly TRBD1 (6 bases). The CDR3 is 15 residues long. The V gene lost 5 bases and the J gene lost 4 bases, with 17 bases spanning the gap. The CDR3 nucleotides read TGTGCCAGCAGTGCCCCGGGACACCGAGTAGAGACCCAGTACTTC. It encodes CASSAPGHRVETQYF.

This clonotype turned up a few times. The rearrangement joins TRBV20-1 to TRBJ2-2; TRBD1 agrees at 7 bases. Germline V gives CDR1 DFQATT, CDR2 SNEGSKA (reference sequence). The CDR3 runs 14 residues. Trimming took 4 bases from V and 2 from J; bases not matched to a gene: 4. DNA for the CDR3: TGCAGTGCTAACAGGGGACAAAACACCGGGGAGCTGTTTTTT. Its protein is CSANRGQNTGELFF.

This clonotype was seen many times. This sequence joins TRBV5-1 and TRBJ1-1; D call uncertain. Trimming took off 3 bases at V and 0 bases at J, with 9 bases between the two ends. The CDR3 length is 14 residues. The V gene's germline CDR1 is SGHRS and CDR2 YFSETQ. CDR3 sequence: CASSSGALNTEAFF. CDR3 DNA: TGCGCCAGCAGCTCGGGCGCTTTGAACACTGAAGCTTTCTTT.